One T cell receptor (beta chain) is described in this entry. Its binding antigen is unknown. Base qualities are not provided; no much larger clone lies one nucleotide away. From the cysteine through the phenylalanine, the CDR3 covers 15 amino acids. The entry retains the CDR3 DNA only, 45 bases that are in frame from base 1. V is cut by 0 bases and J by 5 bases, and the space between the germline ends is 14 bases. CDR1 and CDR2, looked up from the germline V gene, are SGHRS and YFSETQ. This entry comes from a study of blood T cell repertoires in COVID-19 (dated by TCRdb to the early 2020s). Describing the broader study: Samples from collaborators originated in the United States, Italy and Spain and spanned both the acute and convalescent phases of COVID-19. The material from the prospective study consisted of cDNA or gDNA derived from T cells, B-cell-depleted T cells, or PBMCs. Deeply sampled blood TCRbeta repertoires from subjects exposed to, actively infected with, or recovered from COVID-19 were included in the dataset. A freely available public database, intended as a resource for researchers studying the immune response to SARS-CoV-2, is where the repertoires were released. Samples came from the ongoing ImmuneRACE study (first 160 participants) plus 1,254 subjects from 6 global collaborators. Sample metadata almost always included a de-identified subject ID, COVID-19 status, age in years and sex. Where available, HLA class I and class II types were taken from metadata supplied by the sample provider and were not determined by assay-based typing. The paper as a whole reports these results and caveats: How much clinical and demographic metadata was included differed by source and by participant, and the metadata was provided uncurated.

TCRbeta CDR3 regions were amplified from genomic DNA by means of the immunoSEQ Assay, a bias-controlled multiplex PCR. As for the authors' bioinformatics: Nucleated cell counts per sample were estimated from amplification of reference gene primers within the assay. Sequence reads were collapsed and filtered to measure the absolute abundance of every unique TCRbeta CDR3 rearrangement. For each sample, productive Simpson clonality was calculated as the square root of Simpson's diversity index across productive rearrangements. The immuneACCESS repertoire file appears here via TCRdb, limited to in-frame rearrangements. These files lack a portion of the clones; in checked studies, under half of the deficit traces to unresolved V genes, and the cause of the others is not known. D and trimming come from the DNA, and the V and J calls and clone size come from that table. The table for this sample lists about 86,000 clones; more than 65% of them were counted only once. Jointly, the top ten make up around 10% of the sample.

Whole blood was collected in K2EDTA tubes by collaborating institutions according to the institutions' own protocols. For TCRbeta analysis, collaborators shipped samples in one of three forms: frozen whole blood, isolated PBMCs, or DNA extracted from either of those sample types. The sequencing sample was made of peripheral blood. The V gene is TRBV5-1 and the J gene is TRBJ2-5; the D gene cannot be named for sure. This clonotype was sampled from a man between 65 and 79 years old with acute or convalescent COVID-19. In nucleotide form, the sequence is TGCGCCAGCAGCTTGGAGGCAGGCAATGGCGAGACCCAGTACTTC. Protein translation: CASSLEAGNGETQYF.